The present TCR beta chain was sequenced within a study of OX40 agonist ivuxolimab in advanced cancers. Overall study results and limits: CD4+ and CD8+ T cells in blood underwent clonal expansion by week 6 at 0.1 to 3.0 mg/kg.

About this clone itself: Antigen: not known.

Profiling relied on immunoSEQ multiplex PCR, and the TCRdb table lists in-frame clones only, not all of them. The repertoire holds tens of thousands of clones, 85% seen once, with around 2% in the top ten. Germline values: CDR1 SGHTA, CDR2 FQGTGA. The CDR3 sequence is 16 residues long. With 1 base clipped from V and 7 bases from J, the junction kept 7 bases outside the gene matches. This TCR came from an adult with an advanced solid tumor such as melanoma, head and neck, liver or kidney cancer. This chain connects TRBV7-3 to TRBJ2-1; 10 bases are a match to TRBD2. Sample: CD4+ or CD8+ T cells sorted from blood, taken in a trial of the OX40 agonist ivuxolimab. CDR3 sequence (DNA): TGTGCCAGCAGCTTAAATCTAGCGGGAGCGGGGAATGAGCAGTTCTTC. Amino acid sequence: CASSLNLAGAGNEQFF.